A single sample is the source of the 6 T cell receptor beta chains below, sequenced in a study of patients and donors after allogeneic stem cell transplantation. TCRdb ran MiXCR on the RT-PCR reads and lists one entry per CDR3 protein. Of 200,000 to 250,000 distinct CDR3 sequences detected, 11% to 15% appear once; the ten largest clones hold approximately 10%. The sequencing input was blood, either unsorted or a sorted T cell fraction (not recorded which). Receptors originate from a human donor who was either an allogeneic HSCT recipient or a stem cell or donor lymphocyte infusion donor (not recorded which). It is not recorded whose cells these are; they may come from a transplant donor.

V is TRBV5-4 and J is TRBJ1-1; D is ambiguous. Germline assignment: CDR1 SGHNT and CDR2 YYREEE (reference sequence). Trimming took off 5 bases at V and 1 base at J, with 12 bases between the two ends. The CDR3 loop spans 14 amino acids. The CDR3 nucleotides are TGTGCCAGCAGAAGTGCGCGGGCGAACACTGAAGCTTTCTTT. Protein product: CASRSARANTEAFF.

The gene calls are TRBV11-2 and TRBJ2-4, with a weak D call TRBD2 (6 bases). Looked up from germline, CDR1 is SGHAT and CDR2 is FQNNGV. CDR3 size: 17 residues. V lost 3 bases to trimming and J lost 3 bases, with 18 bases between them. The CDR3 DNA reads TGTGCCAGCAGCTTGGAGGCGGGCAGGCGGGGCAAAAACATTCAGTACTTC. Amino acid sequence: CASSLEAGRRGKNIQYF.

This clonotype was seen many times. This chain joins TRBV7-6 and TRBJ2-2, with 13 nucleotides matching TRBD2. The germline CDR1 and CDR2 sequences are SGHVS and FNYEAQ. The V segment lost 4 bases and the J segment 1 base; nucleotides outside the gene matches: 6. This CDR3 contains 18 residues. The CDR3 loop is CASSSQTSGGLNTGELFF. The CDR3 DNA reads TGTGCCAGCAGCTCCCAGACTAGCGGGGGGCTGAACACCGGGGAGCTGTTTTTT.

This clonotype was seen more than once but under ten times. The CDR3 DNA is TGTGCCAGCAGTTTACCTTACTACGAGCAGTACTTC. Amino acid sequence: CASSLPYYEQYF. The chain has TRBV28 and TRBJ2-7; D not resolved. This CDR3 has 12 residues. In germline, CDR1 is MDHEN, CDR2 SYDVKM. Trimming left V 2 bases short and J 3 bases short, with 5 bases between.

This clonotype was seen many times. The CDR3 loop reads CASTQGVGGYTF. CDR3 bases: TGTGCCAGCACCCAGGGAGTGGGGGGCTACACCTTC. The V and J genes are TRBV12-3 or TRBV12-4 and TRBJ1-2, with D perhaps TRBD1 (5 bases). This CDR3 region has 12 residues. The germline V and J ends were trimmed by 7 bases and 8 bases, with 14 bases remaining between them.

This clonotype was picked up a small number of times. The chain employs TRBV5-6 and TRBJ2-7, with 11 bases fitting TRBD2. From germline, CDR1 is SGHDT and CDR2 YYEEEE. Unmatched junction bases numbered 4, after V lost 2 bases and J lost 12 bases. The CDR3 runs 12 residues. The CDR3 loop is CASSFLAGGPYF. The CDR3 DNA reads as TGTGCCAGCAGCTTCTTAGCGGGGGGGCCGTACTTC. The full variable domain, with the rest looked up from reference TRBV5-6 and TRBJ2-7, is DAGVTQSPTHLIKTRGQQVTLRCSPKSGHDTVSWYQQALGQGPQFIFQYYEEEERQRGNFPDRFSGHQFPNYSSELNVNALLLGDSALYLCASSFLAGGPYFGPGTRLTVT.